These 15 T cell receptor beta chains came from one sample sequenced in a study of CD8+CD57+ T cells in acquired aplastic anemia. Before being chosen for sequencing, patients had shown CD8+CD57+ cell expansion by flow cytometry. Genomic DNA, the template, was used for profiling of the TCR beta VDJ and CDR3. TCRdb recomputed calls from the reads with MiXCR, one row per CDR3 protein. The repertoire holds 89,000 or so distinct CDR3 sequences, with 55% to 75% as singletons. Sequencing used sorted CD4+, CD8+, or CD8+CD57+ T cells (not recorded which) from PBMCs. The receptor source for this set is a human donor with aplastic anemia.

J is TRBJ2-7 and V is TRBV10-2, with D unresolved. Germline V gene sequence: CDR1 WSHSY, CDR2 SAAADI. Deletions cut 6 bases from V and 2 bases from J, with 11 bases between. The CDR3 loop spans 13 amino acids. CDR3 sequence reads: CASSQGSTYEQYF. The CDR3 bases are TGCGCCAGCAGCCAAGGCAGCACCTACGAGCAGTACTTC.

V is TRBV11-2 and J is TRBJ2-1, with TRBD2 identical over 9 bases. Germline values: CDR1 SGHAT, CDR2 FQNNGV. Unmatched junction bases numbered 12, after V lost 10 bases and J lost 11 bases. This CDR3 comprises 13 residues. CDR3 sequence reads: CATQREAPGKQFF. The CDR3, as DNA: TGTGCCACCCAGCGGGAGGCACCGGGTAAGCAGTTCTTC.

This rearrangement joins TRBV7-8 to TRBJ2-3; D is unclear. V dropped 5 bases and J dropped 0 bases, with 9 bases sitting between them. Germline CDR1 is SGHVS and CDR2 is FQNEAQ. The length of the CDR3 is 14 residues. In DNA, the CDR3 is TGTGCCAGCAGCCAAGCACAGAGCACAGATACGCAGTATTTT. Amino acids: CASSQAQSTDTQYF.

This clonotype has at least ten counts. This sequence joins TRBV4-2 and TRBJ2-1; D unclear. The germline CDR1 and CDR2 sequences are LGHNA and YNFKEQ. V lost 0 bases and J 2 bases, leaving 14 bases between the germline ends. The CDR3 runs to 17 residues. CDR3 DNA: TGTGCCAGCAGCCAAGATAAGAGCAAGTGGCCCTACAATGAGCAGTTCTTC. Amino acid sequence: CASSQDKSKWPYNEQFF.

The V and J genes are TRBV7-8 and TRBJ2-3, with D possibly matching TRBD1 (5 bases). Per the germline V gene, CDR1 is SGHVS and CDR2 is FQNEAQ. Trimming removed 5 bases from V and 4 bases from J, with 10 bases in between. This CDR3 has 13 amino acids. The CDR3 sequence: CASSPRAPDTQYF. The DNA of the CDR3 is TGTGCCAGCAGCCCCAGGGCCCCAGATACGCAGTATTTT.

This sequence joins TRBV7-3 and TRBJ2-1; tentatively, D is TRBD2 (6 bases). CDR1 is SGHTA and CDR2 is FQGTGA in the germline V gene. This CDR3 is built from 15 residues. Trimming stripped 5 bases from V and 4 bases from J, with 15 bases between. The CDR3 nucleotides read TGTGCCAGCAGCCCCGGTATAGCGGCTTACAATGAGCAGTTCTTC. Translating gives CASSPGIAAYNEQFF.

The chain carries TRBV20-1 and TRBJ2-1; D is perhaps TRBD2 (5 bases). In germline, CDR1 is DFQATT, CDR2 SNEGSKA (reference sequence). Trimming removed 0 bases from V and 6 bases from J, with 15 bases in between. This CDR3 is 15 amino acids long. The CDR3 DNA follows: TGCAGTGCTAGAGACGTGGCTAGCCGGGCCAATGAGCAGTTCTTC. Translation: CSARDVASRANEQFF.

This clonotype was observed a few times. The chain uses TRBV2 and TRBJ1-4; D uncertain. Germline assignment: CDR1 SNHLY and CDR2 FYNNEI. The CDR3 totals 12 residues. Trimming shortened V by 7 bases and J by 6 bases, and 9 bases separated the two germline ends. CDR3 loop: CASMTTDEKLFF. CDR3 coding DNA: TGTGCCAGCATGACTACCGATGAAAAACTGTTTTTT. Full variable domain (rest looked up from reference TRBV2 and TRBJ1-4): EPEVTQTPSHQVTQMGQEVILRCVPISNHLYFYWYRQILGQKVEFLVSFYNNEISEKSEIFDDQFSVERPDGSNFTLKIRSTKLEDSAMYFCASMTTDEKLFFGSGTQLSVL.

This clonotype has a handful of counts. V and J are TRBV7-8 and TRBJ1-1, with 9 bases identical to TRBD1. CDR3 length equals 14 residues. In germline, CDR1 is SGHVS, CDR2 FQNEAQ. Trimming removed 6 bases from V and 4 bases from J; junction bases left unmatched: 6. CDR3 sequence (DNA): TGTGCCAGCAGTAACAGGGGGCGCGGCACTGAAGCTTTCTTT. It encodes CASSNRGRGTEAFF.

This clonotype has only a few counts. The V call is TRBV29-1, the J call TRBJ2-3, with unresolved D. From germline, CDR1 is SQVTM and CDR2 ANQGSEA. The CDR3 contains 14 residues. Trimming took 4 bases from V and 2 from J, leaving 13 bases between them. CDR3 in DNA: TGCAGCGTTGCCAACCCGTACCTCACAGATACGCAGTATTTT. It specifies CSVANPYLTDTQYF.

V usage is TRBV7-9 and J usage is TRBJ2-2; 7 nucleotides align to TRBD1. Germline trimming cut 2 bases from V and 6 bases from J; bases unmatched to any gene: 0. The CDR3 consists of 13 residues. Germline values: CDR1 SEHNR, CDR2 FQNEAQ (reference sequence). This CDR3 reads CASSLQGAGELFF. As DNA, the CDR3 is TGTGCCAGCAGCTTACAGGGGGCCGGGGAGCTGTTTTTT.

The chain couples TRBV7-9 to TRBJ2-7; unclear D gene. V lost 0 bases and J lost 2, with 5 bases in between. Germline V gene sequence: CDR1 SEHNR, CDR2 FQNEAQ (reference sequence). The CDR3 loop spans 13 amino acids. The CDR3 DNA sequence: TGTGCCAGCAGCTTAGCGGCAGCCTACGAGCAGTACTTC. The encoded protein is CASSLAAAYEQYF.

The chain joins TRBV25-1 to TRBJ1-1; D gene ambiguous. The CDR3 runs to 13 residues. Trimming stripped 3 bases from V and 1 base from J, with 6 bases between. CDR1 MGHDK and CDR2 SYGVNS come from the germline V gene. CDR3 residues: CASSDRKNTEAFF. In nucleotides, the CDR3 is TGTGCCAGCAGTGATAGAAAGAACACTGAAGCTTTCTTT.

The chain couples TRBV10-3 to TRBJ2-1, with a weak D call TRBD2 (5 bases). Germline V lookup: CDR1 ENHRY, CDR2 SYGVKD. The CDR3 is 14 amino acids. V lost 8 bases, J lost 7 bases, and 18 bases lay in between. CDR3 loop: CAIALAPSGNEQFF. In nucleotides, the CDR3 is TGTGCCATCGCTCTAGCTCCCTCGGGGAATGAGCAGTTCTTC.

This chain links TRBV12-3 or TRBV12-4 with TRBJ2-7; TRBD2 matches 8 bases. CDR3 length: 14 residues. The junction had 7 bases not matched to a gene; V was cut back by 5 bases and J by 4 bases. The CDR3 DNA is TGTGCCAGCAGTGAAACGGGAGGGAGTTACGAGCAGTACTTC. It yields the protein CASSETGGSYEQYF.